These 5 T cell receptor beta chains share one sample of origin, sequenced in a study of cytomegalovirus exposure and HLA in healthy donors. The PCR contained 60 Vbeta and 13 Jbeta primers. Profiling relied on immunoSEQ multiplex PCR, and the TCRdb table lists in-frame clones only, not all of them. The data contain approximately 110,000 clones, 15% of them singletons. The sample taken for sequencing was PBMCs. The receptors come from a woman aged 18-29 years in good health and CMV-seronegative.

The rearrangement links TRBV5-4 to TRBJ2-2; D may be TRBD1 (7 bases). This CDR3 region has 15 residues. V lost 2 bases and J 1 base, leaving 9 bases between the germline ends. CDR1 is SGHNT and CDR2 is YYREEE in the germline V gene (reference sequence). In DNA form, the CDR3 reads TGTGCCAGCAGCTTCCAGGGGGGGAACACCGGGGAGCTGTTTTTT. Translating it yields CASSFQGGNTGELFF.

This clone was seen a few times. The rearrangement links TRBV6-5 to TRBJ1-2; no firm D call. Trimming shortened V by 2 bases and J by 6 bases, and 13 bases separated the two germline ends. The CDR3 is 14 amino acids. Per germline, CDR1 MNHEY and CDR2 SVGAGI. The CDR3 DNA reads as TGTGCCAGCAGTTACGGGCAACGAACCCATGGCTACACCTTC. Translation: CASSYGQRTHGYTF.

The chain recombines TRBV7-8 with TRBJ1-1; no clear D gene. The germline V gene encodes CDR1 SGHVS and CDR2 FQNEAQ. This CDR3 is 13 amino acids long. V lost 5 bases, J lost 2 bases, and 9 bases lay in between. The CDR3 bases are TGTGCCAGCAGCGCGGGAGTCAACACTGAAGCTTTCTTT. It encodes CASSAGVNTEAFF.

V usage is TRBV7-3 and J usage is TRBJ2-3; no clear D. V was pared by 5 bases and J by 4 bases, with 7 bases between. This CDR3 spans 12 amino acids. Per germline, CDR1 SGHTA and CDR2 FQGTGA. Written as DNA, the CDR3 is TGTGCCAGCAGCCCAATCCCAGATACGCAGTATTTT. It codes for CASSPIPDTQYF.

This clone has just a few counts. The CDR3 protein is CASSLQEGPNYGYTF. CDR3 bases: TGTGCCAGTAGTCTCCAAGAGGGCCCTAACTATGGCTACACCTTC. This chain links TRBV19 with TRBJ1-2, with D hard to call. V lost 5 bases to trimming and J lost 0 bases, with 13 bases between them. Germline V lookup: CDR1 LNHDA, CDR2 SQIVND (reference sequence). This CDR3 has 15 residues.